These 30 T cell receptor beta chains came from one sample sequenced in a study of blood T cell repertoires in COVID-19. Using immunoSEQ multiplex PCR, the repertoire was profiled, and TCRdb retains in-frame clones only, with some absent. The table has about 68,000 clones, 70% to 90% seen once. Sequenced sample: peripheral blood. These receptors were taken from a man aged 25-45 years with acute or convalescent COVID-19.

J is TRBJ2-5 and V is TRBV6-2 or TRBV6-3, with D perhaps matching TRBD2 (7 bases). Germline CDR1 reads MNHEY; CDR2 reads SVGEGT. This CDR3 spans 16 amino acids. V lost 2 bases and J 1 base, leaving 14 bases between the germline ends. The CDR3 region has the DNA TGTGCCAGCAGTTACAGGGGGGGAGGAACCCAAGAGACCCAGTACTTC. Its translation: CASSYRGGGTQETQYF.

This clone was seen only once. The chain joins TRBV7-6 to TRBJ2-2; TRBD2 matches 8 bases. There are 15 residues in the CDR3. The V gene's germline CDR1 is SGHVS and CDR2 FNYEAQ. V was clipped by 5 bases and J by 5 bases; unmatched bases: 7. The DNA of the CDR3 is TGTGCCAGCAGCCTAGGGACTAGAAGAACCGGGGAGCTGTTTTTT. Protein product: CASSLGTRRTGELFF.

In this sample, this clone turned up a few times. The J gene is TRBJ2-3, the V gene TRBV6-6, with TRBD2 matching over 7 bases. Germline CDR1 is MNHNY and CDR2 is SVGAGI (reference sequence). The CDR3 runs 16 residues. The J segment lost 5 bases and the V segment lost 0 bases, leaving 8 bases of the junction unmatched. This CDR3 is CASSYSQPVAGDTQYF. CDR3 sequence (DNA): TGTGCCAGCAGTTACTCGCAACCAGTAGCGGGAGATACGCAGTATTTT.

This chain joins TRBV7-2 and TRBJ1-4; no clear D gene. Trimming cost V 1 base and J 7 bases, with 13 bases left between them. Germline CDR1 SGHTA, CDR2 FQGNSA. There are 15 residues in the CDR3. This CDR3 is CASSLVRAGGEKLFF. The CDR3 DNA sequence: TGTGCCAGCAGCTTAGTTAGGGCGGGCGGTGAAAAACTGTTTTTT. Using reference TRBV7-2 and TRBJ1-4 for the parts outside the CDR3, the full variable domain is GAGVSQSPSNKVTEKGKDVELRCDPISGHTALYWYRQSLGQGLEFLIYFQGNSAPDKSGLPSDRFSAERTGGSVSTLTIQRTQQEDSAVYLCASSLVRAGGEKLFFGSGTQLSVL.

The chain recombines TRBV4-2 with TRBJ2-1; D is possibly TRBD1 (5 bases). This CDR3 is 13 amino acids long. Germline CDR1 LGHNA, CDR2 YNFKEQ. Trimming took 1 base from V and 10 from J, leaving 11 bases between them. CDR3 in amino acids: CASSQVRAGEQFF. For the CDR3, the DNA is TGTGCCAGCAGCCAAGTTCGGGCAGGGGAGCAGTTCTTC.

This clone was seen only once. The chain couples TRBV28 to TRBJ1-6; 7 bases align to TRBD1. The V gene's germline CDR1 is MDHEN and CDR2 SYDVKM. CDR3 length equals 18 residues. The trim removed 5 bases at V and 0 bases at J, leaving 10 bases unmatched. As DNA, the CDR3 is TGTGCCAGCAGTAACCGGGACAGAAAATTCTCCTATAATTCACCCCTCCACTTT. It translates to CASSNRDRKFSYNSPLHF.

This chain connects TRBV9 to TRBJ2-1, with TRBD2 matching over 7 bases. CDR3 length equals 16 residues. Trimming took 0 bases from V and 9 from J; bases not matched to a gene: 12. The germline gives CDR1 SGDLS, CDR2 YYNGEE. This CDR3 is CASSVGGGSPISEQFF. The CDR3 DNA reads TGTGCCAGCAGCGTAGGAGGCGGGAGTCCGATTAGTGAGCAGTTCTTC.

The chain is built from TRBV7-7 and TRBJ2-5, with D tentatively TRBD2 (5 bases). This CDR3 is 15 amino acids long. V lost 1 base to trimming and J lost 5 bases, with 14 bases between them. CDR1 is SSHAT, CDR2 FNYEAQ, per germline (reference sequence). CDR3 region: CASSLGGGGGETQYF. CDR3 in DNA: TGTGCCAGCAGCTTAGGAGGAGGAGGCGGGGAGACCCAGTACTTC.

The genes are TRBV5-6 and TRBJ2-1, with D perhaps TRBD1 (5 bases). The V end was cut by 5 bases, the J end by 6 bases, with 9 bases between. CDR3 length equals 12 residues. CDR1 SGHDT and CDR2 YYEEEE come from the germline V gene. CDR3 amino acids: CASSSRANEQFF. CDR3 coding DNA: TGTGCCAGCAGTTCCAGGGCCAATGAGCAGTTCTTC.

V gene TRBV6-5 combines with J gene TRBJ2-1, with TRBD2 matching 8 bases. The germline V gene has CDR1 MNHEY and CDR2 SVGAGI. This CDR3 is 15 amino acids long. J was trimmed by 0 bases and V by 3 bases; bases with no gene match: 1. The CDR3: CASSYSGTSYNEQFF. The CDR3 DNA sequence: TGTGCCAGCAGTTATAGCGGGACCTCCTACAATGAGCAGTTCTTC.

CDR3 in DNA: TGTGCCACCCGGGACAGCGCATCTAATGAAAAACTGTTTTTT. Translation: CATRDSASNEKLFF. V is TRBV10-3 and J is TRBJ1-4; TRBD1 matches 7 bases. The CDR3 is 14 amino acids. Trimming at V came to 10 bases and at J to 3 bases, leaving 8 bases not matched to a gene. Per germline, CDR1 ENHRY and CDR2 SYGVKD.

The chain joins TRBV7-6 to TRBJ1-1, with 9 nucleotides matching TRBD1. V lost 1 base to trimming and J lost 1 base; unmatched junction nucleotides: 13. CDR1 and CDR2 from the germline V gene are SGHVS and FNYEAQ. This CDR3 has 19 amino acids. The CDR3 DNA reads as TGTGCCAGCAGCTTAGTGACGGGACAGGGCGTTCCCCCGAACACTGAAGCTTTCTTT. Its translation: CASSLVTGQGVPPNTEAFF.

This clone has just one count. This chain joins TRBV19 and TRBJ2-3, with 15 bases lining up with TRBD2. The CDR3 length is 15 residues. Germline values: CDR1 LNHDA, CDR2 SQIVND (reference sequence). J lost 5 bases, V lost 10 bases, and 7 bases had no gene match. CDR3 protein: CATGGLAGGKDTQYF. The CDR3 DNA follows: TGTGCCACAGGGGGACTAGCGGGAGGAAAAGATACGCAGTATTTT. The entire variable domain, with the rest obtained from reference TRBV19 and TRBJ2-3, is as follows: DGGITQSPKYLFRKEGQNVTLSCEQNLNHDAMYWYRQDPGQGLRLIYYSQIVNDFQKGDIAEGYSVSREKKESFPLTVTSAQKNPTAFYLCATGGLAGGKDTQYFGPGTRLTVL.

The V call is TRBV7-9, the J call TRBJ1-5; D unclear. The CDR3 consists of 15 residues. Germline-derived CDR1 and CDR2 are SEHNR and FQNEAQ (reference sequence). The germline V and J ends were trimmed by 4 bases and 1 base, with 11 bases remaining between them. The CDR3: CASSSSKLSNQPQHF. The DNA of the CDR3 is TGTGCCAGCAGCTCGTCTAAACTCAGCAATCAGCCCCAGCATTTT.

The rearrangement uses TRBV2 and TRBJ2-7; D is possibly TRBD1 (6 bases). The CDR3 spans 13 residues. Germline-derived CDR1 and CDR2 are SNHLY and FYNNEI. Deletions cut 6 bases from V and 4 bases from J, with 13 bases between. The DNA of the CDR3 is TGTGCCAGCAGGTTCGGGACACTATACGAGCAGTACTTC. This translates into CASRFGTLYEQYF.

The V call is TRBV7-3, the J call TRBJ2-1, with 7 nucleotides matching TRBD2. This CDR3 region has 16 residues. Germline loops: CDR1 SGHTA, CDR2 FQGTGA. Trimming cost V 3 bases and J 0 bases; bases outside gene matches: 5. CDR3 amino acids: CASSFAGGSSYNEQFF. The CDR3 DNA reads TGTGCCAGCAGCTTTGCTGGCGGGAGCTCCTACAATGAGCAGTTCTTC.

The chain combines TRBV18 with TRBJ2-1, with 14 bases identical to TRBD2. This CDR3 has 14 residues. V dropped 3 bases and J dropped 8; count of bases not matched to a gene: 0. Germline CDR1 and CDR2: KGHSH and LQKENI. The CDR3 DNA reads TGTGCCAGCTCACCGGGACTAGCGGGAGATGAGCAGTTCTTC. Encoded protein: CASSPGLAGDEQFF.

The V call is TRBV10-1, the J call TRBJ1-2; 9 bases are a match to TRBD1. This CDR3 has 16 residues. V lost 6 bases and J lost 2; bases outside the gene matches: 10. CDR1 and CDR2 (germline): WNHNN, SYGVQD (reference sequence). The CDR3 is CASRTGTGNQNYGYTF. DNA for the CDR3: TGCGCCAGCAGGACCGGGACAGGGAACCAAAACTATGGCTACACCTTC.

The J gene is TRBJ2-2, the V gene TRBV19; 10 positions agree with TRBD1. CDR1 LNHDA and CDR2 SQIVND come from the germline V gene (reference sequence). The CDR3 spans 14 residues. Germline trimming cut 5 bases from V and 6 bases from J; bases unmatched to any gene: 3. This CDR3 is CASSVDRGPGELFF. Here the CDR3 DNA reads TGTGCCAGTAGTGTCGACAGGGGGCCCGGGGAGCTGTTTTTT.

This clone was recorded once. V and J are TRBV6-5 and TRBJ1-5; D call uncertain. Germline V gives CDR1 MNHEY, CDR2 SVGAGI. The CDR3 covers 14 residues. Trimming shortened V by 5 bases and J by 0 bases, and 8 bases separated the two germline ends. CDR3 coding DNA: TGTGCCAGCAGTCCAACTTATAGCAATCAGCCCCAGCATTTT. Translating it yields CASSPTYSNQPQHF.

This rearrangement joins TRBV14 to TRBJ1-6; 7 bases fit TRBD1. The CDR3 extends over 15 amino acids. Germline V gives CDR1 SGHDN, CDR2 FVKESK. The junction had 6 bases not matched to a gene; V was cut back by 1 base and J by 9 bases. The CDR3 bases are TGTGCCAGCAGCCAAGGCGCGCAGGGGGGTTCACCCCTCCACTTT. Its protein is CASSQGAQGGSPLHF. Based on the CDR3 plus reference TRBV14 and TRBJ1-6, the full variable domain is EAGVTQFPSHSVIEKGQTVTLRCDPISGHDNLYWYRRVMGKEIKFLLHFVKESKQDESGMPNNRFLAERTGGTYSTLKVQPAELEDSGVYFCASSQGAQGGSPLHFGNGTRLTVT.

The chain is built from TRBV4-2 and TRBJ1-1, with 7 bases aligning to TRBD1. CDR3 length equals 16 residues. V was clipped by 1 base and J by 5 bases; unmatched bases: 10. Germline assignment: CDR1 LGHNA and CDR2 YNFKEQ. CDR3 coding DNA: TGTGCCAGCAGCCAAGGCATACAGGGGTCTAGAACTGAAGCTTTCTTT. It is translated as CASSQGIQGSRTEAFF.

This sequence joins TRBV12-3 or TRBV12-4 and TRBJ1-4; D not certain. The CDR3 loop spans 13 amino acids. V dropped 6 bases and J dropped 5 bases, with 10 bases sitting between them. CDR3 residues: CASSGSKNEKLFF. CDR3 in DNA: TGTGCCAGCAGCGGTTCTAAGAATGAAAAACTGTTTTTT.

This sequence joins TRBV19 and TRBJ2-7; 8 bases line up with TRBD1. V shed 5 bases and J 5 bases; nucleotides not matched to a gene: 11. The CDR3 is 15 amino acids. The germline gives CDR1 LNHDA, CDR2 SQIVND (reference sequence). In DNA form, the CDR3 reads TGTGCCAGTAGTCTAAGCCGGACAGGGAGCGACGAGCAGTACTTC. Translation: CASSLSRTGSDEQYF.

The chain uses TRBV7-9 and TRBJ2-7, with 11 nucleotides matching TRBD2. From germline, CDR1 is SEHNR and CDR2 FQNEAQ (reference sequence). V lost 5 bases and J lost 3; bases outside the gene matches: 6. The CDR3 runs to 15 residues. The DNA of the CDR3 is TGTGCCAGCAGCACCGGGACTAGCGGCCACTACGAGCAGTACTTC. It encodes CASSTGTSGHYEQYF.

The V call is TRBV4-3, the J call TRBJ1-1; D not resolved. Looked up from germline, CDR1 is LGHNA and CDR2 is YSLEER. Between the trimmed V and J ends, which lost 3 bases and 5 bases, there was a span of 16 bases. The CDR3 has 15 amino acids. The CDR3: CASSHYGQVSTEAFF. The DNA for the CDR3 is TGCGCCAGCAGCCATTACGGTCAGGTTTCGACTGAAGCTTTCTTT.

This clone was detected once. The chain carries TRBV5-4 and TRBJ1-6; maybe TRBD1 (5 bases). The CDR3 covers 14 residues. V was pared by 0 bases and J by 6 bases, with 7 bases between. From germline, CDR1 is SGHNT and CDR2 YYREEE (reference sequence). The CDR3: CASSLGQLNSPLHF. The CDR3 DNA reads TGTGCCAGCAGCTTGGGACAGCTTAATTCACCCCTCCACTTT.

V is TRBV19 and J is TRBJ2-2, with 12 bases that match TRBD2. The V gene end was trimmed by 11 bases and the J gene end by 6 bases; junction bases not matched to a gene: 4. CDR1 and CDR2 from the germline V gene are LNHDA and SQIVND (reference sequence). This CDR3 contains 13 residues. CDR3 loop: CALAGGPSGELFF. DNA of the CDR3: TGTGCCCTAGCGGGAGGGCCCTCCGGGGAGCTGTTTTTT. Filled out from reference TRBV19 and TRBJ2-2, the complete variable domain reads DGGITQSPKYLFRKEGQNVTLSCEQNLNHDAMYWYRQDPGQGLRLIYYSQIVNDFQKGDIAEGYSVSREKKESFPLTVTSAQKNPTAFYLCALAGGPSGELFFGEGSRLTVL.

The J gene is TRBJ2-7, the V gene TRBV2, with D possibly TRBD2 on 6 matching bases. In germline, CDR1 is SNHLY, CDR2 FYNNEI. The CDR3 sequence is 11 residues long. Trimming took off 8 bases at V and 9 bases at J, with 14 bases between the two ends. The CDR3 loop is CASSGGISQYF. DNA for the CDR3: TGTGCCAGCTCTGGGGGGATATCGCAGTACTTC.

This clone occurred a few times. The V and J genes are TRBV2 and TRBJ2-4; unclear D gene. From germline, CDR1 is SNHLY and CDR2 FYNNEI. V dropped 3 bases and J dropped 0 bases, with 12 bases sitting between them. CDR3 size: 16 residues. This CDR3 is CASSEERDGAKNIQYF. Here the CDR3 DNA reads TGTGCCAGCAGTGAGGAGAGAGACGGAGCCAAAAACATTCAGTACTTC.